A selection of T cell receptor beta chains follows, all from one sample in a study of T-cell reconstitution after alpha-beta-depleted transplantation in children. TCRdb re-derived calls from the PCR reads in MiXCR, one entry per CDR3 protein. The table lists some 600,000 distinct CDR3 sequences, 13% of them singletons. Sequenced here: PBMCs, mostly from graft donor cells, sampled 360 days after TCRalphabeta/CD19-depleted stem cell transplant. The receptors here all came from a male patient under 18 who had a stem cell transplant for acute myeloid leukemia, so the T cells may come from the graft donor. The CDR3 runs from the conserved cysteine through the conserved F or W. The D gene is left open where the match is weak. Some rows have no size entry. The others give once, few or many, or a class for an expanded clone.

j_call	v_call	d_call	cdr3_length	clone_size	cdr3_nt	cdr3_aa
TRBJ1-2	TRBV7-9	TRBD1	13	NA	TGTGCCAGCAGCCTAGGACAGGGTAACGGCTACACCTTC	CASSLGQGNGYTF
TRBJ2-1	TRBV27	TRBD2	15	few	TGTGCCAGCAGTGGAGGGACTACCGGCTACAATGAGCAGTTCTTC	CASSGGTTGYNEQFF
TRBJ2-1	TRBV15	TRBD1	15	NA	TGTGCCACCGCCCCCGGGACAGGGGCCTACAATGAGCAGTTCTTC	CATAPGTGAYNEQFF
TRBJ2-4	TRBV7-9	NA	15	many	TGTGCCAGCAGCGGACTCGTGGGAGCCAAAAACATTCAGTACTTC	CASSGLVGAKNIQYF
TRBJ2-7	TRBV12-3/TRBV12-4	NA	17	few	TGTGCCAGCAGTTGGGAACGTCCGCCAGGGTACTCCTACGAGCAGTACTTC	CASSWERPPGYSYEQYF
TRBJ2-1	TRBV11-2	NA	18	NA	TGTGCCAGCAGCTTTCCGGACTCCCCCGACGTTAACTACAATGAGCAGTTCTTC	CASSFPDSPDVNYNEQFF
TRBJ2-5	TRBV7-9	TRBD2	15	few	TGTGCCAGCAGCTTAAACGGGAGGGGAAAAGAGACCCAGTACTTC	CASSLNGRGKETQYF
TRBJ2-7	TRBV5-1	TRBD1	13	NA	TGCGCCAGCAGCCACACAGGGGGCTACGAGCAGTACTTC	CASSHTGGYEQYF
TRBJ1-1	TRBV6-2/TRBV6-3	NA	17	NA	TGTGCCAGCAGTTGGGGGAGTGACAGGCCCTCGAACACTGAAGCTTTCTTT	CASSWGSDRPSNTEAFF
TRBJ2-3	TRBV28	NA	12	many	TGTGCCAGCAGCCTTCCCGCAGATACGCAGTATTTT	CASSLPADTQYF
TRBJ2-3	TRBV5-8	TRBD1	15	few	TGTGCCAGCCCAATCCAGGGACAGACCACAGATACGCAGTATTTT	CASPIQGQTTDTQYF
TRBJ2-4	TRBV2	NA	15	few	TGTGCCAGCAGTGAAAGGGACTTAGCCAAAAACATTCAGTACTTC	CASSERDLAKNIQYF
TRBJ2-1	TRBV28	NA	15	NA	TGTGCCAGCAGCTCAACAGGGTTAGCGAACAATGAGCAGTTCTTC	CASSSTGLANNEQFF
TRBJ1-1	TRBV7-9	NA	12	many	TGTGCCAGCCACCCGGGGCAGACTGAAGCTTTCTTT	CASHPGQTEAFF
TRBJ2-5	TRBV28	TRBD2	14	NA	TGTGCCAGCAGAGAAGGACTAGTAGAGGAGACCCAGTACTTC	CASREGLVEETQYF
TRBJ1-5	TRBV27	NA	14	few	TGTGCCAGCAGTTCTTTCGCGACATCTCAGCCCCAGCATTTT	CASSSFATSQPQHF
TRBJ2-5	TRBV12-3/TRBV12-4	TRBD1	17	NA	TGTGCCAGCAGCCTAAACCGGGACAGGGGGCGAGCGGAGACCCAGTACTTC	CASSLNRDRGRAETQYF
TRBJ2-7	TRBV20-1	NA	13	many	TGCAGTGCTATACAGGTCCTCTCCTACGAGCAGTACTTC	CSAIQVLSYEQYF
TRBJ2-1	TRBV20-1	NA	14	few	TGCAGTGTGGTTCTACCCTCCCTCTACAATGAGCAGTTCTTC	CSVVLPSLYNEQFF
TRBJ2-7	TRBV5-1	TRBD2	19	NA	TGCGCCAGCAGCTTGGGGTTAAAATGGACTAGCGGGACATTCTACGAGCAGTACTTC	CASSLGLKWTSGTFYEQYF
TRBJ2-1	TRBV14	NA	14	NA	TGTGCCAGCAGCCGTCGCGGAGGGGAATATGAGCAGTTCTTC	CASSRRGGEYEQFF
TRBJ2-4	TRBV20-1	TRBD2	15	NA	TGCAGTGCTTTACTAGCGGGAGCCGCCAAAAACATTCAGTACTTC	CSALLAGAAKNIQYF
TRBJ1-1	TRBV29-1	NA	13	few	TGCAGCGTGAAGGGACGGCTGAACACTGAAGCTTTCTTT	CSVKGRLNTEAFF
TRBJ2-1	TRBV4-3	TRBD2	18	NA	TGCGCCAGCAGCCACGTGGGACTAGCGGGAGGTCCGGGGCATGAGCAGTTCTTC	CASSHVGLAGGPGHEQFF
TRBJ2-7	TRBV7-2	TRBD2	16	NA	TGTGCCAGCAGCCCTAAAACTAGCGGGAGCTCCTACGAGCAGTACTTC	CASSPKTSGSSYEQYF
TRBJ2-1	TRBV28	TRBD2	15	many	TGTGCCAGCAGCCATAGCGGGAGGACATACAATGAGCAGTTCTTC	CASSHSGRTYNEQFF
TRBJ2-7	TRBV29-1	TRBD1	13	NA	TGCAGCGTTAGACAGGGGGGTTTGGACGAGCAGTACTTC	CSVRQGGLDEQYF
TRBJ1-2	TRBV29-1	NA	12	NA	TGCAGCTTTCGACCCCCCGGCTATGGCTACACCTTC	CSFRPPGYGYTF
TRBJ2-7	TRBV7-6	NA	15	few	TGTGCCAGCAGCCCGTTTACAGGAGCAAAGTACGAGCAGTACTTC	CASSPFTGAKYEQYF
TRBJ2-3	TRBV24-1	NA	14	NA	TGTGCCACCAGTGATACCACAGCCACAGATACGCAGTATTTT	CATSDTTATDTQYF
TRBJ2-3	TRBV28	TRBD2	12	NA	TGTGCCAGCGGTAGCGGGATTGATACGCAGTATTTT	CASGSGIDTQYF
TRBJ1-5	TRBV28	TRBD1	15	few	TGTGCCAGCAGTATTCCGACAGGGAGCTTCAAGCCCCAGCATTTT	CASSIPTGSFKPQHF
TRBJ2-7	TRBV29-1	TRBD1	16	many	TGCAGCGCAAGATTGGGACAGGGGATTAGCTCCTACGAGCAGTACTTC	CSARLGQGISSYEQYF
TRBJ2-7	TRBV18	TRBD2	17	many	TGTGCCAGCTCACTACTAGCGGGATTAAACTCACTCGACGAGCAGTACTTC	CASSLLAGLNSLDEQYF
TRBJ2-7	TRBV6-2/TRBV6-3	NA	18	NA	TGTGCCAGCAGCTCGCGGTTTTTCGAGGGGCCGGTCTCCTACGAGCAGTATTTC	CASSSRFFEGPVSYEQYF
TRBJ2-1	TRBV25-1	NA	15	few	TGTGCCAGCACCCCAGGCTGGCCCTCCTACAATGAGCAGTTCTTC	CASTPGWPSYNEQFF
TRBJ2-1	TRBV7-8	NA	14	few	TGTGCCAGCAGCACAAGAGGCGGGATTTTAGTGGAGTTCTTC	CASSTRGGILVEFF
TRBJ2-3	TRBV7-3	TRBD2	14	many	TGTGCCAGCAGCTTCGGACTAGCAGGAGATACGCAGTATTTT	CASSFGLAGDTQYF
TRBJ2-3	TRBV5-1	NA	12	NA	TGCGCCAGCGCAGGAGGGGCAGATACGCAGTATTTT	CASAGGADTQYF
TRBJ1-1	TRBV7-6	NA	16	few	TGTGCCAGCAGCCTCATCCTTTCAGGGCACGAATATGAAGCTTTCTTT	CASSLILSGHEYEAFF
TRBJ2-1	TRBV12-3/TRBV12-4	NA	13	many	TGTGCCAGCAGCCCCGACCGATTGTCTGAGCAGTTCTTC	CASSPDRLSEQFF
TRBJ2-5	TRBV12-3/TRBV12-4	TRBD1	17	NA	TGTGCCAGCAGGGTCCCGGGACAGGGAATAGGCCAAGAGACCCAGTACTTC	CASRVPGQGIGQETQYF
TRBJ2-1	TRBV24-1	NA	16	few	TGTGCCACCAGTGGCGATAGAGGACAGCTCTACAATGAGCAGTTCTTC	CATSGDRGQLYNEQFF
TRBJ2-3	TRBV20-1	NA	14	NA	TGCAGTGCTAGGGAAGCGGGCCCCACAGATACGCAGTATTTT	CSAREAGPTDTQYF
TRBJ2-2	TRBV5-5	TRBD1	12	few	TGTGCCAGCAAGGGGGCGACCGGGGAGCTGTTTTTT	CASKGATGELFF
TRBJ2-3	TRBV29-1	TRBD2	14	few	TGCAGCGTTCTATTAGCGGGTTTCACAGATACGCAGTATTTT	CSVLLAGFTDTQYF
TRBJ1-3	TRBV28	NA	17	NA	TGTGCCAGCAGTTCAGACGCCGGGACGAGCTCTGGAAACACCATATATTTT	CASSSDAGTSSGNTIYF
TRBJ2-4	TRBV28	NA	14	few	TGTGCCAGCTGGGGGAGATTAGCCAAAAACATTCAGTACTTC	CASWGRLAKNIQYF
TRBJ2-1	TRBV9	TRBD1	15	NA	TGTGCCAGCAGCACCCACCGGGACAGGTACAATGAGCAGTTCTTC	CASSTHRDRYNEQFF
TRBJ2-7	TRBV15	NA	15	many	TGTGCCACCAGCAGAGATCAGGGACTGGGAGACGAGCAGTACTTC	CATSRDQGLGDEQYF
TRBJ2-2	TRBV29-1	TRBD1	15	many	TGCAGCGTGGGAACAGGGGTCTCGAACACCGGGGAGCTGTTTTTT	CSVGTGVSNTGELFF
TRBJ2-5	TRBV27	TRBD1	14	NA	TGTGCCAGCAGTCTTCGGGACAGATACGAGACCCAGTACTTC	CASSLRDRYETQYF
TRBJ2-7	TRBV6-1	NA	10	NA	TGTGCCACCAAAGTCGGCGAGCAGTACTTC	CATKVGEQYF
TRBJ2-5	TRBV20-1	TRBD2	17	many	TGCAGTGCTAGTGTTTCCCCTGGACTAGCGGGAGAAGAGACCCAGTACTTC	CSASVSPGLAGEETQYF
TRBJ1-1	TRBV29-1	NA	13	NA	TGCAGCGTTGAGCTTGTGGCCAAGACTGAAGCTTTCTTT	CSVELVAKTEAFF
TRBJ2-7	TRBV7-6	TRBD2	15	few	TGTGCCAGCAGCTTATCCCCTCGGGGGGGGTACGAGCAGTACTTC	CASSLSPRGGYEQYF
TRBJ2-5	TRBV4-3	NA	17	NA	TGCGCCAGCAGCCAACAAGGGAGTATGGAATATGAAGAGACCCAGTACTTC	CASSQQGSMEYEETQYF
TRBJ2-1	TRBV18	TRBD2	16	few	TGTGCCAGCTCAGTTACTAGCGGGAGCTCCTACAATGAGCAGTTCTTC	CASSVTSGSSYNEQFF
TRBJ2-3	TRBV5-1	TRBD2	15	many	TGCGCCAGCAGCTTGGCCAGTGCTAGCGGAGATACGCAGTATTTT	CASSLASASGDTQYF